This T cell receptor beta chain emerged from a study of graft-versus-host responses after intestinal transplantation. Trimming pared 7 bases from V and 3 bases from J, leaving 16 bases between. The CDR3 contains 14 residues. From germline, CDR1 is LNHDA and CDR2 SQIVND (reference sequence). TCRdb's copy holds only in-frame clones and misses some; the assay was immunoSEQ multiplex PCR. The table shows tens of thousands of clones, with about 91% occurring only once. Points on this clone: Its antigen is unknown.

V is TRBV19 and J is TRBJ2-7; D perhaps matches TRBD1 (7 bases). The sequences come from unstimulated CD8+ T cells sorted from spleen or lymph node cells, collected before intestinal transplant. The sequence came from a human donor who received an intestinal transplant. Here the CDR3 DNA reads TGTGCCAGTACCCCAGGAGGGGGCCTCTACGAGCAGTACTTC. It yields the protein CASTPGGGLYEQYF.